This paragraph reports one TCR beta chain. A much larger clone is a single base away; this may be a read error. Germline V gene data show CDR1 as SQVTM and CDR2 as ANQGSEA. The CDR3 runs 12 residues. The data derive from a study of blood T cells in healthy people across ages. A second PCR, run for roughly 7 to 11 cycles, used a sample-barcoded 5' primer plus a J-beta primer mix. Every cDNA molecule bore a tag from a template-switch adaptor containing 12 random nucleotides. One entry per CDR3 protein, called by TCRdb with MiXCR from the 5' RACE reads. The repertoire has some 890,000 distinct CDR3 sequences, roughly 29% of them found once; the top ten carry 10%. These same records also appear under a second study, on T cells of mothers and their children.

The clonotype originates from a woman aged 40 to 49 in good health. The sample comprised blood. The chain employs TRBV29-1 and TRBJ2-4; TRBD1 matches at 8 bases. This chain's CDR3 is CGVSGGTNIQYF. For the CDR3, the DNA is TGCGGCGTGTCAGGGGGCACAAACATTCAGTACTTC.